The rows below give T cell receptor beta chains drawn from one sample of a study of blood T cell repertoires in COVID-19. Clones were sequenced by immunoSEQ multiplex PCR, and TCRdb holds only the in-frame ones, with some missing. Of some 150,000 clones listed, 80% to 90% are singletons. Input material: peripheral blood. These receptors came from a woman in her sixties with COVID-19, enrolled during active disease. Both conserved end residues are part of each CDR3. The order of the fields is J gene, D gene, clone size, V gene, CDR3 DNA, CDR3 protein. D genes are given only for firm matches. Some rows mark clone size as missing; the rest say once, few, many or name a class of expanded clone.

j_gene: TRBJ1-2; d_gene: TRBD1; abundance: -; v_gene: TRBV28; CDR3nt: TGTGCCAGCAGAAGACAGGGGGCACTCTATGGCTACACCTTC; CDR3aa: CASRRQGALYGYTF
j_gene: TRBJ1-2; d_gene: -; abundance: -; v_gene: TRBV7-8; CDR3nt: TGTGCCAGCAGCTTAGCCGTGACAGGACACCGTAACTATGGCTACACCTTC; CDR3aa: CASSLAVTGHRNYGYTF
j_gene: TRBJ1-5; d_gene: -; abundance: -; v_gene: TRBV7-2; CDR3nt: TGTGCCAGCAGCCTAACACGCGGTCAGCCCCAGCATTTT; CDR3aa: CASSLTRGQPQHF
j_gene: TRBJ2-5; d_gene: TRBD2; abundance: -; v_gene: TRBV18; CDR3nt: TGTGCCAGCTCAGCGGGAGGTGCAGAGACCCAGTACTTC; CDR3aa: CASSAGGAETQYF
j_gene: TRBJ2-1; d_gene: -; abundance: few; v_gene: TRBV6-6; CDR3nt: TGTGCCAGCAGTACACTAGCCGGCTACAATGAGCAGTTCTTC; CDR3aa: CASSTLAGYNEQFF
j_gene: TRBJ1-1; d_gene: TRBD1; abundance: -; v_gene: TRBV5-8; CDR3nt: TGTGCCAGCAGCTTGGTAGGACAGGGGAGGACTGAAGCTTTCTTT; CDR3aa: CASSLVGQGRTEAFF
j_gene: TRBJ2-7; d_gene: TRBD1; abundance: many; v_gene: TRBV5-4; CDR3nt: TGTGCCAGCAGCTCGGGACAGGGGGTGCACGAGCAGTACTTC; CDR3aa: CASSSGQGVHEQYF
j_gene: TRBJ2-1; d_gene: -; abundance: -; v_gene: TRBV6-6; CDR3nt: TGTGCCAGCCAACGGCTAGCGTACAATGAGCAGTTCTTC; CDR3aa: CASQRLAYNEQFF
j_gene: TRBJ2-2; d_gene: TRBD2; abundance: -; v_gene: TRBV7-6; CDR3nt: TGTGCCAGCAGCTCGGGACTAGCGGGGGACACCGGGGAGCTGTTTTTT; CDR3aa: CASSSGLAGDTGELFF
j_gene: TRBJ2-5; d_gene: TRBD2; abundance: -; v_gene: TRBV11-3; CDR3nt: TGTGCCAGCAGCTTATCGGTAGCGGGAGGGGCAGAGACCCAGTACTTC; CDR3aa: CASSLSVAGGAETQYF
j_gene: TRBJ1-1; d_gene: -; abundance: -; v_gene: TRBV12-3/TRBV12-4; CDR3nt: TGTGCCAGCAGTTTAGGCGACAGAGCGGCTTTCTTT; CDR3aa: CASSLGDRAAFF
j_gene: TRBJ1-5; d_gene: TRBD1; abundance: -; v_gene: TRBV7-8; CDR3nt: TGTGCCAGCAGCTCACAGGGGCAGCCCCAGCATTTT; CDR3aa: CASSSQGQPQHF
j_gene: TRBJ1-5; d_gene: -; abundance: -; v_gene: TRBV2; CDR3nt: TGTGCCAGCCACCGGGGGGATCAGCCCCAGCATTTT; CDR3aa: CASHRGDQPQHF
j_gene: TRBJ2-7; d_gene: TRBD2; abundance: -; v_gene: TRBV6-1; CDR3nt: TGTGCCAGCAGTGAAATCTGGGGGAGGGCCGGGTACGAGCAGTACTTC; CDR3aa: CASSEIWGRAGYEQYF
j_gene: TRBJ2-5; d_gene: TRBD1; abundance: -; v_gene: TRBV24-1; CDR3nt: TGTGCCACCAGCCGGCAAGGGGGACAGCAAGAGACCCAGTACTTC; CDR3aa: CATSRQGGQQETQYF
j_gene: TRBJ1-3; d_gene: -; abundance: -; v_gene: TRBV9; CDR3nt: TGTGCCAGCAGCCCGGACTCGCACAGGGCTGGAAACACCATATATTTT; CDR3aa: CASSPDSHRAGNTIYF
j_gene: TRBJ1-1; d_gene: -; abundance: -; v_gene: TRBV12-3/TRBV12-4; CDR3nt: TGTGCCAGCAGCCCACAGGGTTTCGCTGAAGCTTTCTTT; CDR3aa: CASSPQGFAEAFF
j_gene: TRBJ2-7; d_gene: TRBD2; abundance: -; v_gene: TRBV5-6; CDR3nt: TGTGCCAGCAGCTTGGGACTAGCGGGAGGTCGCGAGCAGTACTTC; CDR3aa: CASSLGLAGGREQYF
j_gene: TRBJ2-3; d_gene: -; abundance: once; v_gene: TRBV6-5; CDR3nt: TGTGCCAGTGGCCGGGGGTCAGATACGCAGTATTTT; CDR3aa: CASGRGSDTQYF
j_gene: TRBJ2-7; d_gene: TRBD2; abundance: -; v_gene: TRBV6-5; CDR3nt: TGTGCCAGCGGACTAGCGGGAGGGAAGTCCCACGAGCAGTACTTC; CDR3aa: CASGLAGGKSHEQYF
j_gene: TRBJ1-4; d_gene: TRBD1; abundance: -; v_gene: TRBV29-1; CDR3nt: TGCAGCGCCGCTACAGGGGCCAGGGAAAAACTGTTTTTT; CDR3aa: CSAATGAREKLFF
j_gene: TRBJ2-7; d_gene: TRBD1; abundance: -; v_gene: TRBV9; CDR3nt: TGTGCCAGCAGCAGCCGGGACAGGGGAGGCCACGAGCAGTACTTC; CDR3aa: CASSSRDRGGHEQYF
j_gene: TRBJ2-3; d_gene: TRBD2; abundance: -; v_gene: TRBV6-5; CDR3nt: TGTGCCAGCAACTCTCGGACTAGCGGGACGTTGTATTTT; CDR3aa: CASNSRTSGTLYF
j_gene: TRBJ2-1; d_gene: TRBD2; abundance: -; v_gene: TRBV24-1; CDR3nt: TGTGCCACCAGTGCAAGGCTAGCGGGAGGGCCCCGGGTCCACAATGAGCAGTTCTTC; CDR3aa: CATSARLAGGPRVHNEQFF
j_gene: TRBJ2-7; d_gene: -; abundance: -; v_gene: TRBV7-9; CDR3nt: TGTGCCAGCAGTCGGTCGGGGGACGAGCAGTACTTC; CDR3aa: CASSRSGDEQYF
j_gene: TRBJ2-5; d_gene: TRBD1; abundance: -; v_gene: TRBV2; CDR3nt: TGTGCCAGCAGTCAAGGGACAGGGTTGTGGGAGACCCAGTACTTC; CDR3aa: CASSQGTGLWETQYF
j_gene: TRBJ2-7; d_gene: -; abundance: -; v_gene: TRBV30; CDR3nt: TGTGCCTGGAGTGTCACCTACGAGCAGTACTTC; CDR3aa: CAWSVTYEQYF
j_gene: TRBJ1-5; d_gene: -; abundance: -; v_gene: TRBV2; CDR3nt: TGTGCCAGCAGTGAAACTACTAACTATCAGCCCCAGCATTTT; CDR3aa: CASSETTNYQPQHF
j_gene: TRBJ2-7; d_gene: TRBD2; abundance: -; v_gene: TRBV2; CDR3nt: TGTGCCAGCAGGCCTAGCGGGAGGGCCCCGGACGAGCAGTACTTC; CDR3aa: CASRPSGRAPDEQYF
j_gene: TRBJ1-1; d_gene: -; abundance: -; v_gene: TRBV30; CDR3nt: TGTGCCTTAATTATGGCACAAGCTTTCTTT; CDR3aa: CALIMAQAFF
j_gene: TRBJ1-1; d_gene: TRBD1; abundance: -; v_gene: TRBV30; CDR3nt: TGTGCCTGGAGACAGGGGGAAGGCACTGAAGCTTTCTTT; CDR3aa: CAWRQGEGTEAFF
j_gene: TRBJ1-1; d_gene: -; abundance: -; v_gene: TRBV24-1; CDR3nt: TGTGCCACCACTAGTCCCGGAGGTGAAGCTTTCTTT; CDR3aa: CATTSPGGEAFF
j_gene: TRBJ1-5; d_gene: -; abundance: -; v_gene: TRBV19; CDR3nt: TGTGCCAGTAGTATTGTCGCAGGGCCCAATCAGCCCCAGCATTTT; CDR3aa: CASSIVAGPNQPQHF
j_gene: TRBJ2-6; d_gene: -; abundance: -; v_gene: TRBV6-6; CDR3nt: TGTGCCAGCCGTTCTAGCGATGCCGGGGCCAACGTCCTGACTTTC; CDR3aa: CASRSSDAGANVLTF
j_gene: TRBJ1-5; d_gene: -; abundance: -; v_gene: TRBV2; CDR3nt: TGTGCCAGCAGGGGGGACATTCATAGCAATCAGCCCCAGCATTTT; CDR3aa: CASRGDIHSNQPQHF
j_gene: TRBJ1-5; d_gene: TRBD1; abundance: -; v_gene: TRBV30; CDR3nt: TGTGCCTGGAGTGTACTGGGCGAGGGGGCTCAGCCCCAGCATTTT; CDR3aa: CAWSVLGEGAQPQHF
j_gene: TRBJ2-7; d_gene: -; abundance: -; v_gene: TRBV4-2; CDR3nt: TGTGCCAGCAGTCAGGGCACAGGCAGCTCCTACGAGCAGTACTTC; CDR3aa: CASSQGTGSSYEQYF
j_gene: TRBJ2-5; d_gene: TRBD1; abundance: -; v_gene: TRBV19; CDR3nt: TGTGCCAGTAGTCCAGGGGGATACCAAGAGACCCAGTACTTC; CDR3aa: CASSPGGYQETQYF
j_gene: TRBJ2-7; d_gene: TRBD1; abundance: -; v_gene: TRBV29-1; CDR3nt: TGCAGCGTTGTGACAGGGATGGGTCACGAGCAGTACTTC; CDR3aa: CSVVTGMGHEQYF
j_gene: TRBJ2-6; d_gene: -; abundance: -; v_gene: TRBV7-9; CDR3nt: TGTGCCAGCAGCTTACGGGGGACCGGTATCAACTCTGGGGCCAACGTCCTGACTTTC; CDR3aa: CASSLRGTGINSGANVLTF
j_gene: TRBJ2-7; d_gene: TRBD1; abundance: -; v_gene: TRBV30; CDR3nt: TGTGCCTGGAGTTTCACCGGGACAGGGGGCGGCGAGCAGTACTTC; CDR3aa: CAWSFTGTGGGEQYF
j_gene: TRBJ1-5; d_gene: TRBD1; abundance: -; v_gene: TRBV24-1; CDR3nt: TGTGCCACCAGTGGTTCGGGACAGGCAAGCAATCAGCCCCAGCATTTT; CDR3aa: CATSGSGQASNQPQHF
j_gene: TRBJ2-7; d_gene: -; abundance: -; v_gene: TRBV3-1/TRBV3-2; CDR3nt: TGTGCCAGCAGCCTATCGACAGTCTCCTACGAGCAGTACTTC; CDR3aa: CASSLSTVSYEQYF
j_gene: TRBJ1-2; d_gene: -; abundance: once; v_gene: TRBV13; CDR3nt: TGTGCCAGCAGCAGCAGAGGAGACTATGGCTACACCTTC; CDR3aa: CASSSRGDYGYTF
j_gene: TRBJ1-2; d_gene: -; abundance: -; v_gene: TRBV28; CDR3nt: TGTGCCAGCAGTTTTCTTAACTATGGCTACACCTTC; CDR3aa: CASSFLNYGYTF
j_gene: TRBJ2-7; d_gene: -; abundance: -; v_gene: TRBV20-1; CDR3nt: TGCAGTGCTAGACCCACTCTTTACCAGTACTTC; CDR3aa: CSARPTLYQYF
j_gene: TRBJ1-4; d_gene: -; abundance: -; v_gene: TRBV5-1; CDR3nt: TGCGCCAGCAGCGAACAGGGAGAAAAACTGTTTTTT; CDR3aa: CASSEQGEKLFF
j_gene: TRBJ2-7; d_gene: TRBD2; abundance: -; v_gene: TRBV11-3; CDR3nt: TGTGCCAGCAGCATGAGACTAGCGGGGCACTACGAGCAGTACTTC; CDR3aa: CASSMRLAGHYEQYF
j_gene: TRBJ2-1; d_gene: -; abundance: once; v_gene: TRBV12-3/TRBV12-4; CDR3nt: TGTGCCAGCAGTTTTTACTACAATGAGCAGTTCTTC; CDR3aa: CASSFYYNEQFF
j_gene: TRBJ1-2; d_gene: TRBD1; abundance: -; v_gene: TRBV19; CDR3nt: TGTGCCAGTATCCCCCAGGGGGGTTTAAACTATGGCTACACCTTC; CDR3aa: CASIPQGGLNYGYTF
j_gene: TRBJ2-7; d_gene: -; abundance: -; v_gene: TRBV2; CDR3nt: TGTGCCAGCAGTGAGGGGAGGAGCGTCGGCCTCTACGAGCAGTACTTC; CDR3aa: CASSEGRSVGLYEQYF
j_gene: TRBJ1-1; d_gene: -; abundance: -; v_gene: TRBV5-1; CDR3nt: TGCGCCAGCAGCGGGAGGAGGGGCGGCGGCACTGAAGCTTTCTTT; CDR3aa: CASSGRRGGGTEAFF
j_gene: TRBJ1-2; d_gene: -; abundance: -; v_gene: TRBV5-8; CDR3nt: TGTGCCAGCAGCCCGGAAGGGCCGGGACATCTGGCGGGTAGCTACACCTTC; CDR3aa: CASSPEGPGHLAGSYTF